The 27 T cell receptor beta chains below all came from one sample that was sequenced in a study of CD8 T cells in Susac syndrome. An amount of RNA that ranged from roughly 0.5 to 1 ug was reverse transcribed with random hexamers. TCRdb itself ran the immunoSEQ multiplex PCR reads through MiXCR, one entry per CDR3 protein. The sample shows 74,000 or so distinct CDR3 sequences, around 93% of them seen only once. What was sequenced was CD4+ T cells from PBMCs. The receptors originated from a human donor with Susac syndrome.

This clonotype was seen only a few times. The gene calls are TRBV5-6 and TRBJ2-1; D gene uncertain. Trimming left V 2 bases short and J 0 bases short, with 6 bases between. The CDR3 totals 14 residues. Germline V gives CDR1 SGHDT, CDR2 YYEEEE. The CDR3 DNA sequence: TGTGCCAGCAGCTTACCGAGCTCCTACAATGAGCAGTTCTTC. Protein: CASSLPSSYNEQFF.

V is TRBV29-1 and J is TRBJ2-3, with D perhaps TRBD2 (5 bases). Trimming shortened V by 4 bases and J by 2 bases, and 16 bases separated the two germline ends. Germline CDR1 and CDR2: SQVTM and ANQGSEA. CDR3 length equals 15 residues. The CDR3 sequence is CSVARLLDITDTQYF. The CDR3 DNA is TGCAGCGTTGCTAGGCTACTAGATATCACAGATACGCAGTATTTT.

This chain joins TRBV20-1 and TRBJ1-5, with TRBD1 identical over 7 bases. The CDR3 runs to 14 residues. The V segment lost 6 bases and the J segment 2 bases; nucleotides outside the gene matches: 7. CDR1 DFQATT and CDR2 SNEGSKA come from the germline V gene (reference sequence). The CDR3 loop is CSASTGMGNQPQHF. Written as DNA, the CDR3 is TGCAGTGCCTCGACAGGGATGGGCAATCAGCCCCAGCATTTT.

The chain is built from TRBV6-5 and TRBJ2-2; TRBD2 aligns across 12 bases. Germline V gene lookup returns CDR1 MNHEY and CDR2 SVGAGI. CDR3 length: 15 residues. The V and J ends lost 7 bases and 3 bases, in that order; junction bases with no gene match: 3. The CDR3 here is CASTRLAGDTGELFF. Written as DNA, the CDR3 is TGTGCCAGCACCCGACTAGCGGGGGACACCGGGGAGCTGTTTTTT.

The chain carries TRBV20-1 and TRBJ2-7, with a tentative D call TRBD2 (6 bases). V was cut by 6 bases and J by 4 bases, with 16 bases left in between. CDR3 length: 13 residues. Germline V lookup: CDR1 DFQATT, CDR2 SNEGSKA (reference sequence). The CDR3 is CSAGPRGRYEQYF. DNA of the CDR3: TGCAGTGCCGGGCCGCGAGGGAGGTACGAGCAGTACTTC.

The rearrangement uses TRBV6-2 or TRBV6-3 and TRBJ2-2, with a weak D call TRBD1 (5 bases). Looked up from germline, CDR1 is MNHEY and CDR2 is SVGEGT. V shed 0 bases and J shed 5 bases, with 7 bases lying between them. This CDR3 spans 14 amino acids. The CDR3 spells CASSYSPGTGELFF. The CDR3 DNA follows: TGTGCCAGCAGTTACTCGCCAGGGACCGGGGAGCTGTTTTTT.

The genes are TRBV20-1 and TRBJ1-5; D possibly corresponds to TRBD1 (6 bases). The V end was cut by 2 bases, the J end by 7 bases, with 9 bases between. The CDR3 spans 12 residues. CDR1 is DFQATT, CDR2 SNEGSKA, per germline (reference sequence). This chain's CDR3 is CSARQGNQPQHF. The CDR3 DNA follows: TGCAGTGCTAGACAGGGGAACCAGCCCCAGCATTTT.

This clonotype appeared a few times. The CDR3 sequence is CASSPSKADTQYF. In DNA form, the CDR3 reads TGTGCCAGCTCACCAAGTAAGGCAGATACGCAGTATTTT. V and J are TRBV18 and TRBJ2-3; D gene uncertain. Deletions cut 2 bases from V and 4 bases from J, with 7 bases between. Germline assignment: CDR1 KGHSH and CDR2 LQKENI. This CDR3 has 13 amino acids.

The rearrangement joins TRBV12-3 or TRBV12-4 to TRBJ2-7; TRBD1 or TRBD2 may be the D gene (5 bases each). This CDR3 is built from 14 residues. Trimming removed 4 bases at V and 5 bases at J, with 15 bases between. In nucleotides, the CDR3 is TGTGCCAGCAGTTCTAGGGGACCTCCCCACGAGCAGTACTTC. This codes for CASSSRGPPHEQYF.

The chain is built from TRBV20-1 and TRBJ2-7, with no clear D. The CDR3 consists of 11 residues. The germline V gene has CDR1 DFQATT and CDR2 SNEGSKA (reference sequence). V was cut by 7 bases and J by 3 bases, with 10 bases left in between. CDR3 DNA: TGCAGTGGCGCAGGTCGCTACGAGCAGTACTTC. It translates to CSGAGRYEQYF.

J is TRBJ1-3 and V is TRBV7-2, with D hard to call. Germline CDR1 SGHTA, CDR2 FQGNSA. V lost 5 bases and J 0 bases, leaving 8 bases between the germline ends. CDR3 length: 14 residues. The CDR3, as DNA: TGTGCCAGCAGCGGACTGTTCTCTGGAAACACCATATATTTT. It translates to CASSGLFSGNTIYF. The variable domain in full, with the rest retrieved from reference TRBV7-2 and TRBJ1-3, is GAGVSQSPSNKVTEKGKDVELRCDPISGHTALYWYRQSLGQGLEFLIYFQGNSAPDKSGLPSDRFSAERTGGSVSTLTIQRTQQEDSAVYLCASSGLFSGNTIYFGEGSWLTVV.

This chain uses TRBV20-1 with TRBJ2-1; 8 positions agree with TRBD2. The germline gives CDR1 DFQATT, CDR2 SNEGSKA (reference sequence). After removal of 6 bases from V and 0 bases from J, the junction contained 7 bases not matched to a gene. CDR3 length: 15 amino acids. DNA for the CDR3: TGCAGTGCCCATTTAGCGGGGTTCTCCTACAATGAGCAGTTCTTC. This sequence encodes CSAHLAGFSYNEQFF.

The chain carries TRBV28 and TRBJ2-6; D may be TRBD2 (5 bases). The V and J ends lost 6 bases and 2 bases respectively, with 11 bases between them. The CDR3 length is 15 residues. Germline assignment: CDR1 MDHEN and CDR2 SYDVKM. CDR3 region: CASRLFGAGANVLTF. The CDR3 bases are TGTGCCAGCAGACTTTTCGGGGCTGGGGCCAACGTCCTGACTTTC.

The chain recombines TRBV7-3 with TRBJ2-1; 15 bases map to TRBD2. This CDR3 has 17 residues. The V segment lost 5 bases and the J segment 4 bases; nucleotides outside the gene matches: 6. Germline CDR1 and CDR2: SGHTA and FQGTGA. Written as DNA, the CDR3 is TGTGCCAGCAGCAGGATAGGGACTAGCGGGAGGTACAATGAGCAGTTCTTC. Its protein product is CASSRIGTSGRYNEQFF.

This chain links TRBV20-1 with TRBJ1-4; D is possibly TRBD1 (5 bases). The germline V and J ends were trimmed by 5 bases and 8 bases, with 12 bases remaining between them. The CDR3 extends over 12 amino acids. Looked up from germline, CDR1 is DFQATT and CDR2 is SNEGSKA (reference sequence). The CDR3 sequence: CSAYLREEKLFF. The CDR3 DNA is TGCAGTGCTTACCTCAGGGAGGAAAAACTGTTTTTT.

J is TRBJ2-2 and V is TRBV6-2 or TRBV6-3; 9 bases match TRBD2. This CDR3 spans 15 amino acids. V gave up 7 bases and J gave up 6 bases; unmatched junction bases: 9. Germline V gene sequence: CDR1 MNHEY, CDR2 SVGEGT. CDR3 sequence: CASNLAGGPPGELFF. CDR3 in DNA: TGTGCCAGCAATCTTGCGGGAGGGCCCCCCGGGGAGCTGTTTTTT.

This rearrangement joins TRBV7-2 to TRBJ2-1; tentatively, D is TRBD1 (5 bases). V shed 6 bases and J shed 5 bases, with 14 bases lying between them. Looked up from germline, CDR1 is SGHTA and CDR2 is FQGNSA. The CDR3 is 14 residues long. The CDR3 DNA sequence: TGTGCCAGCAGAAGAACTGGGGCGAACAATGAGCAGTTCTTC. This translates into CASRRTGANNEQFF.

This rearrangement joins TRBV3-1 to TRBJ2-3; 13 nucleotides align to TRBD2. The CDR3 sequence is 19 residues long. Per germline, CDR1 LGHDT and CDR2 YNNKEL (reference sequence). V lost 4 bases, J lost 7 bases, and 17 bases stayed unmatched. The CDR3 here is CASSRTSGSGEPTPYTQYF. The CDR3 DNA sequence: TGTGCCAGCAGCCGGACTAGCGGGAGCGGAGAGCCTACTCCCTATACGCAGTATTTT.

V usage is TRBV18 and J usage is TRBJ2-7, with D uncertain. V lost 5 bases and J 0 bases, leaving 2 bases between the germline ends. Germline values: CDR1 KGHSH, CDR2 LQKENI. This CDR3 comprises 11 residues. CDR3 residues: CASSTSYEQYF. CDR3 nucleotides: TGTGCCAGCTCAACCTCCTACGAGCAGTACTTC.

The V call is TRBV7-9, the J call TRBJ2-2, with D tentatively TRBD1 or TRBD2 (5 bases each). The CDR3 runs 16 residues. Germline V gives CDR1 SEHNR, CDR2 FQNEAQ (reference sequence). Trimming removed 8 bases from V and 0 bases from J, with 16 bases in between. CDR3 DNA sequence: TGTGCCAGCGGTGGGGGTTCCTACGCGAACACCGGGGAGCTGTTTTTT. Its protein is CASGGGSYANTGELFF.

This clonotype has just one count. The chain is built from TRBV5-1 and TRBJ2-2, with 9 nucleotides matching TRBD2. The V segment lost 4 bases and the J segment 2 bases; nucleotides outside the gene matches: 9. The CDR3 is 17 residues long. Germline values: CDR1 SGHRS, CDR2 YFSETQ. The DNA of the CDR3 is TGCGCCAGCAGCCGCGCCCTTAGCGGGGGAAACACCGGGGAGCTGTTTTTT. Residues: CASSRALSGGNTGELFF.

The chain carries TRBV30 and TRBJ2-7; weak D call: TRBD2 (6 bases). Germline V lookup: CDR1 GTSNPN, CDR2 SVGIG (reference sequence). Trimming took 3 bases from V and 5 from J, leaving 20 bases between them. The length of the CDR3 is 15 residues. CDR3: CAWRGSWLASHEQYF. The CDR3 nucleotides read TGTGCCTGGAGGGGGTCGTGGCTAGCGAGCCACGAGCAGTACTTC.

CDR3 nucleotides: TGCAGCGTCGGGGGGCTAGTTGGGCTAGATACGCAGTATTTT. It specifies CSVGGLVGLDTQYF. The V gene is TRBV29-1, the J gene TRBJ2-3; weak D call: TRBD2 (7 bases). The CDR3 consists of 14 residues. The V end lost 6 bases, the J end lost 5 bases, and 18 bases lay between the germline ends. Per the germline V gene, CDR1 is SQVTM and CDR2 is ANQGSEA.

The genes are TRBV29-1 and TRBJ1-1; weak D call: TRBD1 (6 bases). The CDR3 covers 13 residues. CDR1 and CDR2 (germline): SQVTM, ANQGSEA. V lost 7 bases to trimming and J lost 3 bases, with 15 bases between them. The CDR3 DNA is TGCAGCGCCCGGCAGGGGCTCGACACTGAAGCTTTCTTT. Translating gives CSARQGLDTEAFF. Based on the CDR3 plus reference TRBV29-1 and TRBJ1-1, the full variable domain is SAVISQKPSRDICQRGTSLTIQCQVDSQVTMMFWYRQQPGQSLTLIATANQGSEATYESGFVIDKFPISRPNLTFSTLTVSNMSPEDSSIYLCSARQGLDTEAFFGQGTRLTVV.

The genes are TRBV7-8 and TRBJ2-6; 10 bases match TRBD2. This CDR3 has 20 residues. The germline CDR1 and CDR2 sequences are SGHVS and FQNEAQ. V was clipped by 1 base and J by 0 bases; unmatched bases: 9. As DNA, the CDR3 is TGTGCCAGCAGCTTAGTGAAATCAGCGGGAGGGAGCTCTGGGGCCAACGTCCTGACTTTC. Protein sequence: CASSLVKSAGGSSGANVLTF.

This clonotype occurred once. The chain has TRBV7-2 and TRBJ2-5; 7 bases match TRBD1. The junction had 6 bases not matched to a gene; V was cut back by 0 bases and J by 2 bases. The CDR3 totals 16 residues. Germline loops: CDR1 SGHTA, CDR2 FQGNSA. CDR3 region: CASSLARQGGQETQYF. The CDR3 DNA reads as TGTGCCAGCAGCTTAGCAAGACAGGGTGGGCAAGAGACCCAGTACTTC.

The chain combines TRBV7-2 with TRBJ1-5, with D possibly being TRBD1 (5 bases). Trimming stripped 5 bases from V and 7 bases from J, with 21 bases between. Germline CDR1 SGHTA, CDR2 FQGNSA. The CDR3 has 16 residues. CDR3 DNA sequence: TGTGCCAGCAGCCCGTCGGGACGTCGTAATTGGCAGCCCCAGCATTTT. This gives the protein CASSPSGRRNWQPQHF.